The next 7 T cell receptor beta chains were all read from a single sample in a study of cytomegalovirus exposure and HLA in healthy donors. Amplification used 60 Vbeta primers and 13 Jbeta primers. Method: immunoSEQ multiplex PCR; TCRdb's copy keeps in-frame clones and lacks some. The sample contains approximately 150,000 clones, under 70% of which appear only once. Sequenced sample: PBMCs. These receptors came from a woman in her 40s in good health and CMV-seropositive.

The chain is built from TRBV5-1 and TRBJ1-2; D call uncertain. Germline-derived CDR1 and CDR2 are SGHRS and YFSETQ. Trimming cost V 4 bases and J 8 bases, with 9 bases left between them. The CDR3 is 11 amino acids. The CDR3 region is CASSPGGGYTF. The CDR3 bases are TGCGCCAGCAGCCCGGGCGGGGGCTACACCTTC.

This clone was observed a few times. This chain joins TRBV10-3 and TRBJ1-1; D may be TRBD1 (6 bases). This CDR3 has 13 residues. CDR1 is ENHRY and CDR2 is SYGVKD in the germline V gene. Trimming shortened V by 6 bases and J by 5 bases, and 13 bases separated the two germline ends. The DNA for the CDR3 is TGTGCCATCAGAGATTACAGGGAGACTGAAGCTTTCTTT. It encodes CAIRDYRETEAFF.

CDR3 sequence: CASSPAVTGELFF. The DNA for the CDR3 is TGTGCCAGCTCACCAGCGGTCACCGGGGAGCTGTTTTTT. The chain is built from TRBV18 and TRBJ2-2, with D uncertain. The CDR3 covers 13 residues. The ends were cut back, 2 bases at V and 4 bases at J, with 5 bases in the middle. Germline V CDR1 and CDR2: KGHSH, LQKENI. Looking up the rest from reference TRBV18 and TRBJ2-2 gives the full variable domain: NAGVMQNPRHLVRRRGQEARLRCSPMKGHSHVYWYRQLPEEGLKFMVYLQKENIIDESGMPKERFSAEFPKEGPSILRIQQVVRGDSAAYFCASSPAVTGELFFGEGSRLTVL.

The sample holds one count of this clone. V usage is TRBV4-1 and J usage is TRBJ1-2, with 10 nucleotides matching TRBD1. The CDR3 sequence is 16 residues long. Trimming cost V 1 base and J 5 bases; bases outside gene matches: 7. CDR1 and CDR2 (germline): MGHRA, YSYEKL. The CDR3 here is CASSQGWDRGKYGYTF. The CDR3 region has the DNA TGCGCCAGCAGCCAAGGGTGGGACAGGGGAAAATATGGCTACACCTTC.

The V call is TRBV28, the J call TRBJ1-1, with 8 bases fitting TRBD1. The CDR3 extends over 16 amino acids. Germline lookup yields CDR1 MDHEN and CDR2 SYDVKM. The V and J ends lost 5 bases and 2 bases, in that order; junction bases with no gene match: 10. This chain's CDR3 is CASSTPRPGGNTEAFF. The DNA for the CDR3 is TGTGCCAGCAGTACCCCAAGGCCAGGGGGCAACACTGAAGCTTTCTTT.

The genes are TRBV4-1 and TRBJ2-2, with D perhaps TRBD1 (6 bases). With 3 bases removed from V and 5 bases from J, the gap between germline ends came to 13 bases. Germline loops: CDR1 MGHRA, CDR2 YSYEKL. The CDR3 runs to 15 residues. The CDR3 nucleotides are TGCGCCAGCAGCCAGGGGGCTGATGGGACCGGGGAGCTGTTTTTT. Protein: CASSQGADGTGELFF.

This clone was counted a few times. This sample also contains other DNA sequences that code for the same CDR3. V is TRBV5-1 and J is TRBJ2-2; D is possibly TRBD1 (6 bases). Trimming took 4 bases from V and 1 from J, leaving 11 bases between them. Germline assignment: CDR1 SGHRS and CDR2 YFSETQ. This CDR3 has 15 residues. As DNA, the CDR3 is TGCGCCAGCAGCCTGGGGGCCGAGAACACCGGGGAGCTGTTTTTT. It translates to CASSLGAENTGELFF. The full variable domain, its missing parts supplied by reference TRBV5-1 and TRBJ2-2, is KAGVTQTPRYLIKTRGQQVTLSCSPISGHRSVSWYQQTPGQGLQFLFEYFSETQRNKGNFPGRFSGRQFSNSRSEMNVSTLELGDSALYLCASSLGAENTGELFFGEGSRLTVL.